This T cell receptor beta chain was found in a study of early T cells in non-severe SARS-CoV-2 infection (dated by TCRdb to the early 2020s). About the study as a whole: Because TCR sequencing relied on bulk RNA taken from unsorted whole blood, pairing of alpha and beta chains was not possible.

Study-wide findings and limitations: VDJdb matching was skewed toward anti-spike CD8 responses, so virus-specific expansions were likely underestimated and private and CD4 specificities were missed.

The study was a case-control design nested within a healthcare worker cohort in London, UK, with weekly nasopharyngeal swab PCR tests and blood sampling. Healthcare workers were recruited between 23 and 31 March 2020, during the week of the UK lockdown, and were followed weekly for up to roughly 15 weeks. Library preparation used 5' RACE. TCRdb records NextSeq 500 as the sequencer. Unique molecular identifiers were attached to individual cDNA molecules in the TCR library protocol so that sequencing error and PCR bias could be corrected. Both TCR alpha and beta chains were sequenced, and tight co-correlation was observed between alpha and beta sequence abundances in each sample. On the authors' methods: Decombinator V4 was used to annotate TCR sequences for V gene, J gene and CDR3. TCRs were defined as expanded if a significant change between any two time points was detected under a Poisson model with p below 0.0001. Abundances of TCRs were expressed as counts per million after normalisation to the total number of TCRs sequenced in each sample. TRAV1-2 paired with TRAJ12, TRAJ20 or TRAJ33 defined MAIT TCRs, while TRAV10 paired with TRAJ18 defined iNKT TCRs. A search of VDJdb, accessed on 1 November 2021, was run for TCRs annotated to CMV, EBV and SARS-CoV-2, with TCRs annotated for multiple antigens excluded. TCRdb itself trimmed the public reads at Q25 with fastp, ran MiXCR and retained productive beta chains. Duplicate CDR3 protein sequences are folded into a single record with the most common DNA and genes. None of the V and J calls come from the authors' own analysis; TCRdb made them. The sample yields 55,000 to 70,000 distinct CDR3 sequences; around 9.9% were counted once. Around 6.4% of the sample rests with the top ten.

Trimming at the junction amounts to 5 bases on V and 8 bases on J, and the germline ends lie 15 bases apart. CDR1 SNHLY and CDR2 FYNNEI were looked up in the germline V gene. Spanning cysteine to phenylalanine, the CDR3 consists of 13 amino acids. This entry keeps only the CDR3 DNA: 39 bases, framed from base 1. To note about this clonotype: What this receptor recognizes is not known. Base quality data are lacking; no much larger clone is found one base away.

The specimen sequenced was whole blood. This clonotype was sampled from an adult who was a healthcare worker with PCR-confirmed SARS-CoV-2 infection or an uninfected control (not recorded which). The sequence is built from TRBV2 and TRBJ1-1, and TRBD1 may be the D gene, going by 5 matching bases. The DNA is TGTGCCAGCAGTTCCAGGGTACTCTGGGAAGCTTTCTTT. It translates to CASSSRVLWEAFF.